The 23 T cell receptor beta chains reported below all come from one sample, sequenced in a study of CD8+CD57+ T cells in acquired aplastic anemia. The patients chosen for sequencing had shown expansion of CD8+CD57+ cells (detected by flow cytometry). Researchers used genomic DNA as the template to profile TCR beta VDJ and CDR3. TCRdb ran MiXCR on the reads and lists one entry per CDR3 protein. Here the sample spans more than 150,000 distinct CDR3 sequences, under 55% being singletons. The sequenced material came from sorted CD4+, CD8+, or CD8+CD57+ T cells (not recorded which) from PBMCs. These receptors were obtained from a human donor with aplastic anemia.

The gene calls are TRBV25-1 and TRBJ2-1; the match to TRBD2 covers 14 bases. The CDR3 length is 16 residues. The germline V gene has CDR1 MGHDK and CDR2 SYGVNS. V shed 2 bases, J shed 7 bases, and the junction held 4 bases outside the gene matches. CDR3 region: CASSEVGTSGSNEQFF. The CDR3 nucleotides are TGTGCCAGCAGTGAAGTGGGGACTAGCGGGAGTAATGAGCAGTTCTTC.

CDR3 protein: CATNGGSGTVQETQYF. The DNA of the CDR3 is TGCGCCACCAACGGTGGGTCGGGGACGGTCCAAGAGACCCAGTACTTC. The chain recombines TRBV10-2 with TRBJ2-5; perhaps D is TRBD1 or TRBD2 (5 bases each). CDR1 is WSHSY and CDR2 is SAAADI in the germline V gene. Trimming shortened V by 10 bases and J by 1 base, and 22 bases separated the two germline ends. This CDR3 spans 16 amino acids.

The gene calls are TRBV5-1 and TRBJ1-4; unclear D gene. Germline CDR1 SGHRS, CDR2 YFSETQ. V gave up 0 bases and J gave up 3 bases, with 6 bases separating them. CDR3 length equals 14 residues. The CDR3 sequence is CASSLGLANEKLFF. The CDR3 region has the DNA TGCGCCAGCAGCTTGGGGTTAGCTAATGAAAAACTGTTTTTT.

In regard to this clonotype: Just one base apart from a much larger clone, this may be a read error. This likely comes from a read error, as the CDR3 has no conserved phenylalanine or tryptophan at its end. The gene calls are TRBV6-5 and TRBJ2-7; TRBD1 matches 9 bases. Germline CDR1 MNHEY, CDR2 SVGAGI. CDR3 length: 17 amino acids. With 4 bases clipped from V and 6 bases from J, the junction kept 16 bases outside the gene matches. CDR3 DNA sequence: TGTGCCAGCAGTTTCCGATCCGGGACAGGGATTGTCGCCGAGCAGTACTCC. Amino acids: CASSFRSGTGIVAEQYS.

Regarding this clonotype: At one boundary the junction diverges from the germline segment, which might be a read error. The gene calls are TRBV24-1 and TRBJ1-2; maybe TRBD1 (5 bases). CDR1 is KGHDR, CDR2 SFDVKD, per germline. The CDR3 runs to 14 residues. This chain's CDR3 is CAASDPGLVDGYTF. CDR3 coding DNA: TGTGCCGCCAGTGACCCGGGACTAGTAGATGGCTACACCTTC.

The chain has TRBV2 and TRBJ1-1; tentatively, D is TRBD1 (6 bases). Germline V CDR1 and CDR2: SNHLY, FYNNEI. This CDR3 contains 14 residues. Trimming removed 7 bases at V and 3 bases at J, with 15 bases between. CDR3 sequence (DNA): TGTGCCAGCACGGTTGCAGGGGAGGACACTGAAGCTTTCTTT. Residues: CASTVAGEDTEAFF. Full variable domain (rest looked up from reference TRBV2 and TRBJ1-1): EPEVTQTPSHQVTQMGQEVILRCVPISNHLYFYWYRQILGQKVEFLVSFYNNEISEKSEIFDDQFSVERPDGSNFTLKIRSTKLEDSAMYFCASTVAGEDTEAFFGQGTRLTVV.

This clonotype was found a few times. The rearrangement uses TRBV19 and TRBJ1-6; D unresolved. This CDR3 has 15 residues. The germline V and J ends were trimmed by 3 bases and 11 bases, with 17 bases remaining between them. CDR1 and CDR2 (germline): LNHDA, SQIVND (reference sequence). The CDR3 region is CASSMEPRPSAPLHF. The DNA for the CDR3 is TGTGCCAGTAGTATGGAGCCTCGTCCGTCCGCACCCCTCCACTTT.

The chain couples TRBV6-5 to TRBJ1-1; 11 bases are a match to TRBD1. CDR3 size: 15 residues. Germline V CDR1 and CDR2: MNHEY, SVGAGI. Trimming cost V 2 bases and J 1 base; bases outside gene matches: 0. The CDR3 DNA sequence: TGTGCCAGCAGTTACGGGACAGGGGGGAACACTGAAGCTTTCTTT. Protein product: CASSYGTGGNTEAFF.

In its sample, this clonotype was seen many times. The chain joins TRBV20-1 to TRBJ1-2; D gene ambiguous. This CDR3 has 13 residues. Germline V CDR1 and CDR2: DFQATT, SNEGSKA (reference sequence). The V gene lost 1 base and the J gene lost 3 bases, with 9 bases spanning the gap. This CDR3 reads CSARVPTDYGYTF. CDR3 DNA sequence: TGCAGTGCTAGAGTTCCTACAGACTATGGCTACACCTTC.

This clonotype was detected a few times. CDR3 region: CASSLTGNQPQHF. CDR3 sequence (DNA): TGTGCCAGCAGCCTGACAGGGAATCAGCCCCAGCATTTT. This chain uses TRBV7-3 with TRBJ1-5; 7 bases align to TRBD1. V lost 5 bases to trimming and J lost 4 bases; unmatched junction nucleotides: 2. The CDR3 runs 13 residues. The germline CDR1 and CDR2 sequences are SGHTA and FQGTGA.

This clonotype has a single count. The rearrangement uses TRBV5-1 and TRBJ1-4; no definite D call. The CDR3 consists of 15 residues. Germline CDR1 and CDR2: SGHRS and YFSETQ. Trimming shortened V by 0 bases and J by 2 bases, and 8 bases separated the two germline ends. CDR3 region: CASSLVASTNEKLFF. The CDR3 DNA follows: TGCGCCAGCAGCTTGGTGGCCAGCACTAATGAAAAACTGTTTTTT.

A single count supports this clonotype. This clone may be a read error of a much larger clone one base away. The chain combines TRBV7-8 with TRBJ1-5; D is possibly TRBD1 (6 bases). The CDR3 contains 15 residues. CDR1 is SGHVS, CDR2 FQNEAQ, per germline. This CDR3 is CASSLADGGGQPRHF. CDR3 DNA: TGTGCCAGCAGCTTGGCTGATGGGGGTGGACAGCCCCGGCATTTT.

Concerning this clonotype itself: A much larger clone differs by one base, so this may be a read error. The J gene is TRBJ2-7, the V gene TRBV7-2; D call uncertain. V lost 5 bases to trimming and J lost 3 bases, with 11 bases between them. CDR3 length equals 13 residues. CDR1 is SGHTA, CDR2 FQGNSA, per germline. The CDR3 sequence is CASSHWRSYEQYF. Written as DNA, the CDR3 is TGTGCCAGCAGCCACTGGCGGAGCTACGAGCAGTACTTC.

The chain joins TRBV7-2 to TRBJ2-7; D is ambiguous. The CDR3 is made up of 13 amino acids. Germline V CDR1 and CDR2: SGHTA, FQGNSA. V lost 1 base and J lost 12, with 16 bases in between. The CDR3 loop reads CASSLELPSSAYF. CDR3 bases: TGTGCCAGCAGCTTAGAACTACCGAGCAGCGCGTACTTC.

This clonotype was recorded many times. The rearrangement uses TRBV9 and TRBJ2-3; 8 nucleotides line up with TRBD2. After removal of 0 bases from V and 4 bases from J, the junction contained 7 bases not matched to a gene. The germline gives CDR1 SGDLS, CDR2 YYNGEE. The CDR3 runs 16 residues. The CDR3 protein is CASSVDLAGRPDTQYF. CDR3 nucleotide sequence: TGTGCCAGCAGCGTAGATTTAGCGGGACGACCAGATACGCAGTATTTT.

Details on this clonotype: A much larger clone sits a single nucleotide away, making a read error possible. The CDR3 does not close with the conserved phenylalanine or tryptophan, likely indicating a read error. The rearrangement links TRBV13 to TRBJ1-4; possible D gene TRBD1, 6 bases. Germline-derived CDR1 and CDR2 are PRHDT and FYEKMQ (reference sequence). V was pared by 5 bases and J by 4 bases, with 11 bases between. The CDR3 has 14 amino acids. The CDR3 DNA sequence: TGTGCCAGCAGCCAACAGGGTTTTAATGAAAAACTGTTTCTT. It codes for CASSQQGFNEKLFL.

The V and J genes are TRBV2 and TRBJ2-7; D is uncertain. This CDR3 is 13 amino acids long. CDR1 is SNHLY, CDR2 FYNNEI, per germline. The V end was cut by 7 bases, the J end by 3 bases, with 13 bases between. CDR3 sequence reads: CASKSWQDYEQYF. The DNA of the CDR3 is TGTGCCAGCAAAAGTTGGCAGGACTACGAGCAGTACTTC.

The chain links TRBV11-2 to TRBJ1-6; TRBD1 agrees at 8 bases. This CDR3 comprises 19 residues. Germline CDR1 reads SGHAT; CDR2 reads FQNNGV. The trim removed 6 bases at V and 8 bases at J, leaving 21 bases unmatched. In DNA, the CDR3 is TGTGCCAGCAGTCGCGGCGGCTTCCAGGGGGCGGTCGTTGATTCACCCCTCCACTTT. It translates to CASSRGGFQGAVVDSPLHF.

This clonotype was seen ten or more times. The chain uses TRBV4-1 and TRBJ2-7, with D possibly TRBD1 on 8 matching bases. Trimming cost V 0 bases and J 2 bases, with 11 bases left between them. Germline V gene data show CDR1 as MGHRA and CDR2 as YSYEKL. The CDR3 sequence is 15 residues long. The CDR3: CASSQEQGGPYEQYF. CDR3 in DNA: TGCGCCAGCAGCCAAGAACAGGGGGGGCCCTACGAGCAGTACTTC.

A single count supports this clonotype. The chain links TRBV24-1 to TRBJ2-3, with TRBD2 as a possible D gene (6 bases). There are 15 residues in the CDR3. Germline lookup yields CDR1 KGHDR and CDR2 SFDVKD. With 9 bases removed from V and 2 bases from J, the gap between germline ends came to 17 bases. CDR3 sequence: CATGERGTSTDTQYF. CDR3 nucleotide sequence: TGTGCCACCGGAGAACGGGGGACCTCCACAGATACGCAGTATTTT.

This clonotype appeared many times. The chain carries TRBV25-1 and TRBJ1-1; D call uncertain. The V gene lost 6 bases and the J gene lost 0 bases, with 8 bases spanning the gap. Germline lookup yields CDR1 MGHDK and CDR2 SYGVNS. This CDR3 is 13 amino acids long. The CDR3 loop reads CASRSVMNTEAFF. DNA of the CDR3: TGTGCCAGCAGGTCAGTTATGAACACTGAAGCTTTCTTT. Using reference TRBV25-1 and TRBJ1-1 for the parts outside the CDR3, the full variable domain is EADIYQTPRYLVIGTGKKITLECSQTMGHDKMYWYQQDPGMELHLIHYSYGVNSTEKGDLSSESTVSRIRTEHFPLTLESARPSHTSQYLCASRSVMNTEAFFGQGTRLTVV.

This clonotype was observed a handful of times. CDR3 amino acids: CASSLRDSPWKQYF. The CDR3 DNA follows: TGTGCCAGTAGTCTGCGGGACAGCCCCTGGAAGCAGTACTTC. The chain is built from TRBV19 and TRBJ2-7; a weak D match, TRBD1 (7 bases). Germline-derived CDR1 and CDR2 are LNHDA and SQIVND (reference sequence). The CDR3 sequence is 14 residues long. Between the trimmed V and J ends, which lost 5 bases and 8 bases, there was a span of 19 bases.

This clonotype was counted once. The genes are TRBV25-1 and TRBJ2-7; tentative D call: TRBD1 (6 bases). The CDR3 has 14 amino acids. Germline CDR1 and CDR2: MGHDK and SYGVNS. The germline V and J ends were trimmed by 5 bases and 2 bases, with 13 bases remaining between them. CDR3 amino acids: CASSTGQSAYEQYF. CDR3 nucleotide sequence: TGTGCCAGCAGTACCGGACAGTCTGCCTACGAGCAGTACTTC.